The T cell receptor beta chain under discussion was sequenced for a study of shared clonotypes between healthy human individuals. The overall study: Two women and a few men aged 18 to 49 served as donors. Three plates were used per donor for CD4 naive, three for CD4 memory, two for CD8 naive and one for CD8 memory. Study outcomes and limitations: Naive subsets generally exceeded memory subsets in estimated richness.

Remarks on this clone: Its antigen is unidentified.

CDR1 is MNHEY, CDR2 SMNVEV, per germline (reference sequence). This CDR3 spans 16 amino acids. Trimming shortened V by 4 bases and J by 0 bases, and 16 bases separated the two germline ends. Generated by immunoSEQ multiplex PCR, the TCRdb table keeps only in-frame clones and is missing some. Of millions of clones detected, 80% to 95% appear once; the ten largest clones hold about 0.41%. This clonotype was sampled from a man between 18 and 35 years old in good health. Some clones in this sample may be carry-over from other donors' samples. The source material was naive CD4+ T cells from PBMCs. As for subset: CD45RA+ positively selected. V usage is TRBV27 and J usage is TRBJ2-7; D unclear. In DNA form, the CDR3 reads TGTGCCAGCAGTTCCTACCATCGTGGATTCTCCTACGAGCAGTACTTC. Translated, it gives CASSSYHRGFSYEQYF.